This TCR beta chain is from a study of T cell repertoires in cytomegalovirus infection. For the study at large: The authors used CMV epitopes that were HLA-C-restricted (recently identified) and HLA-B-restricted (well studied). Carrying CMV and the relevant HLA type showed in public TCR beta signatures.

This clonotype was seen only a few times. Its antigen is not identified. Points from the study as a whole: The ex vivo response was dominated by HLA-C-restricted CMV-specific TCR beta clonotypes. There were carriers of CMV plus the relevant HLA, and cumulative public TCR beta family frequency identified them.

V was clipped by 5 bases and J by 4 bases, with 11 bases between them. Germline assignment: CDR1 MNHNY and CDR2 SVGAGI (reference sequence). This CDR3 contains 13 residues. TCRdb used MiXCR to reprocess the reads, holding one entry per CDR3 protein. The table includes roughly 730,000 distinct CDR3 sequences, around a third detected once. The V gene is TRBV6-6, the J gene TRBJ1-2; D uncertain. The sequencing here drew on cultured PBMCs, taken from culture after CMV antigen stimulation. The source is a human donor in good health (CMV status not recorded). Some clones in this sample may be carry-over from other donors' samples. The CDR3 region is CASSVGVSYGYTF. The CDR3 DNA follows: TGTGCCAGCAGTGTTGGGGTCAGCTATGGCTACACCTTC.